This TCR beta chain is from a study of blood T cell repertoires in COVID-19. Study-level background: Collection of acute and convalescent COVID-19 samples took place in the United States, Italy and Spain. The cDNA or gDNA used as material had been derived from T cells, B-cell-depleted T cells, or PBMCs.

The CDR3 extends over 15 amino acids. J gave up 4 bases and V 0 bases, and 2 bases lay outside the gene matches. Germline loops: CDR1 MNHEY, CDR2 SVGAGI. Per the original methods: Estimation of nucleated cell counts relied on the amplification of reference gene primers. Only in-frame clones appear in the TCRdb table, and some are missing; sequencing was by immunoSEQ multiplex PCR. V, J and clone size reflect that table, while D and trimming were determined from the DNA. This table holds about 41,000 clones, roughly nine tenths found once. The chain recombines TRBV6-5 with TRBJ2-7; 11 bases map to TRBD2. The sample comprised peripheral blood. The source is a man in his fifties or sixties with acute or convalescent COVID-19. The CDR3 loop reads CASSYSSGGAYEQYF. Written as DNA, the CDR3 is TGTGCCAGCAGTTACTCTAGCGGGGGGGCGTACGAGCAGTACTTC.